The 25 T cell receptor beta chains in this list originate from one sample, sequenced in a study of shared clonotypes between healthy human individuals. Sequenced by immunoSEQ multiplex PCR; TCRdb stores in-frame clones only, minus some. The sample shows 1,100,000 or so clones, roughly 74% of them seen only once. Material for sequencing was memory CD4+ T cells from PBMCs. Subset specified: CD45RA-negative fraction. The receptors derive from a man between 18 and 35 years old in good health. Some clones in this sample may be carry-over from other donors' samples.

V and J are TRBV7-2 and TRBJ2-7; 10 bases fit TRBD1. V trimming: 5 bases; J trimming: 5 bases; junction bases outside the gene matches: 9. There are 15 residues in the CDR3. The germline V gene has CDR1 SGHTA and CDR2 FQGNSA. The CDR3, as DNA: TGTGCCAGCAGCAGACGACAGGGGGCGGCCCACGAGCAGTACTTC. Its translation: CASSRRQGAAHEQYF.

CDR3 residues: CASSLSLAGGKGAQFF. The CDR3 nucleotides are TGCGCCAGCAGCTTGAGCCTAGCGGGAGGCAAAGGGGCGCAGTTCTTC. This chain connects TRBV5-1 to TRBJ2-1; 11 nucleotides line up with TRBD2. The germline CDR1 and CDR2 sequences are SGHRS and YFSETQ. V shed 1 base, J shed 12 bases, and the junction held 12 bases outside the gene matches. The CDR3 runs 16 residues.

The rearrangement uses TRBV7-8 and TRBJ2-5; D assignment may be TRBD1 or TRBD2 (6 bases each). The CDR3 is 14 residues long. Germline V lookup: CDR1 SGHVS, CDR2 FQNEAQ. The ends were cut back, 6 bases at V and 5 bases at J, with 16 bases in the middle. CDR3 nucleotides: TGTGCCAGCAGTCATCCTCAGGGGAGGGAGACCCAGTACTTC. Translation gives CASSHPQGRETQYF.

This clone was seen just once. The sample contains more than one DNA sequence encoding this CDR3. CDR3 bases: TGTGCCAGCAGCTTAGGTTCGTCCGGGGAGCTGTTTTTT. Residues: CASSLGSSGELFF. This chain links TRBV7-3 with TRBJ2-2; D unclear. The V gene's germline CDR1 is SGHTA and CDR2 FQGTGA. V was trimmed by 2 bases and J by 6 bases, leaving 7 bases between them. The CDR3 has 13 residues. Supplemented by reference TRBV7-3 and TRBJ2-2, the full variable domain reads GAGVSQTPSNKVTEKGKYVELRCDPISGHTALYWYRQSLGQGPEFLIYFQGTGAADDSGLPNDRFFAVRPEGSVSTLKIQRTERGDSAVYLCASSLGSSGELFFGEGSRLTVL.

V and J are TRBV5-4 and TRBJ2-7; 8 nucleotides agree with TRBD1. This CDR3 comprises 14 residues. Germline lookup yields CDR1 SGHNT and CDR2 YYREEE (reference sequence). V lost 4 bases to trimming and J lost 7 bases; unmatched junction nucleotides: 10. CDR3: CASSITTGVGEQYF. CDR3 bases: TGTGCCAGCAGCATAACGACAGGGGTGGGAGAGCAGTACTTC.

V is TRBV19 and J is TRBJ1-2; D uncertain. The CDR3 totals 12 residues. The V and J ends lost 7 bases and 4 bases respectively, with 10 bases between them. Germline V gene lookup returns CDR1 LNHDA and CDR2 SQIVND (reference sequence). The CDR3 region is CASNGRTYGYTF. CDR3 bases: TGTGCCAGTAACGGGAGGACCTATGGCTACACCTTC.

CDR3 region: CASREDPDTGELFF. The CDR3 coding sequence is TGCGCCAGCAGGGAAGACCCCGACACCGGGGAGCTGTTTTTT. The J gene is TRBJ2-2, the V gene TRBV5-1; D is unclear. This CDR3 region has 14 residues. Trimming cost V 5 bases and J 3 bases, with 11 bases left between them. Germline values: CDR1 SGHRS, CDR2 YFSETQ.

V is TRBV11-2 and J is TRBJ2-7; 7 bases line up with TRBD1. V was clipped by 5 bases and J by 1 base; unmatched bases: 11. Germline V gene data show CDR1 as SGHAT and CDR2 as FQNNGV. CDR3 length: 16 residues. In DNA form, the CDR3 reads TGTGCCAGCAGCGCCGCTACAGGGGTCGGATCCTACGAGCAGTACTTC. Translated: CASSAATGVGSYEQYF.

The chain joins TRBV6-5 to TRBJ1-4; TRBD1 is a possible D gene (5 bases). The V end lost 0 bases, the J end lost 10 bases, and 12 bases lay between the germline ends. The CDR3 contains 14 residues. Germline V CDR1 and CDR2: MNHEY, SVGAGI. CDR3 nucleotides: TGTGCCAGCAGTTACTCCCCAGGGAGGGGAAAACTGTTTTTT. Protein sequence: CASSYSPGRGKLFF.

This clone appeared a single time. The rearrangement uses TRBV7-3 and TRBJ2-2, with D possibly being TRBD1 (5 bases). Germline values: CDR1 SGHTA, CDR2 FQGTGA. The CDR3 is made up of 13 amino acids. Trimming took 5 bases from V and 13 from J, leaving 17 bases between them. CDR3 loop: CASSPVGPWGLFF. The CDR3 coding sequence is TGTGCCAGCAGCCCCGTGGGGCCATGGGGGCTGTTTTTT.

The gene calls are TRBV28 and TRBJ2-1, with a possible D match to TRBD2 (7 bases). Germline V gene data show CDR1 as MDHEN and CDR2 as SYDVKM. Trimming stripped 8 bases from V and 10 bases from J, with 21 bases between. The CDR3 length is 14 residues. This chain's CDR3 is CASREGGPLREQFF. In DNA form, the CDR3 reads TGTGCCAGCCGCGAGGGGGGGCCCCTGCGAGAGCAGTTCTTC. Complete variable domain (other parts from reference TRBV28 and TRBJ2-1): DVKVTQSSRYLVKRTGEKVFLECVQDMDHENMFWYRQDPGLGLRLIYFSYDVKMKEKGDIPEGYSVSREKKERFSLILESASTNQTSMYLCASREGGPLREQFFGPGTRLTVL.

The gene calls are TRBV27 and TRBJ1-4, with a possible D match to TRBD1 (5 bases). Trimming took 6 bases from V and 4 from J, leaving 15 bases between them. CDR3 length equals 15 residues. Germline V gives CDR1 MNHEY, CDR2 SMNVEV (reference sequence). The CDR3 DNA reads TGTGCCAGCAGCGTCCGAATGGGGGGTAATGAAAAACTGTTTTTT. The encoded protein is CASSVRMGGNEKLFF.

The V gene is TRBV15, the J gene TRBJ2-1; no reliable D call. Between the trimmed V and J ends, which lost 0 bases and 0 bases, there was a span of 9 bases. Germline V gene data show CDR1 as LNHNV and CDR2 as YYDKDF (reference sequence). CDR3 length: 16 amino acids. The CDR3 DNA reads TGTGCCACCAGCAGAGATGGCAGCGCCTCCTACAATGAGCAGTTCTTC. This gives the protein CATSRDGSASYNEQFF.

This chain uses TRBV2 with TRBJ1-2, with TRBD1 matching 7 bases. This CDR3 comprises 16 residues. Germline assignment: CDR1 SNHLY and CDR2 FYNNEI. V was pared by 4 bases and J by 2 bases, with 10 bases of the junction left unmatched. The CDR3 DNA sequence: TGTGCCAGCAGTGCGGACAGGAGGAGGGCCAACTATGGCTACACCTTC. Translating it yields CASSADRRRANYGYTF.

The rearrangement uses TRBV7-6 and TRBJ1-5, with unresolved D. Germline assignment: CDR1 SGHVS and CDR2 FNYEAQ. Trimming stripped 1 base from V and 1 base from J, with 8 bases between. CDR3 length: 15 amino acids. This chain's CDR3 is CASSLGGGSNQPQHF. The CDR3 DNA is TGTGCCAGCAGCTTAGGGGGAGGAAGCAATCAGCCCCAGCATTTT.

The chain links TRBV5-1 to TRBJ2-1; no clear D gene. V lost 5 bases and J lost 0, with 12 bases in between. The CDR3 spans 15 residues. Germline CDR1 SGHRS, CDR2 YFSETQ. DNA of the CDR3: TGCGCCAGCAGTGTGGTACGTAGCTCCTACAATGAGCAGTTCTTC. This translates into CASSVVRSSYNEQFF.

The V and J genes are TRBV5-1 and TRBJ2-2; tentative D call: TRBD1 (6 bases). CDR3 length equals 15 residues. Trimming pared 4 bases from V and 4 bases from J, leaving 14 bases between. Per the germline V gene, CDR1 is SGHRS and CDR2 is YFSETQ. The CDR3 nucleotides read TGCGCCAGCAGCGAGACAGGTTTGGGCACCGGGGAGCTGTTTTTT. Its translation is CASSETGLGTGELFF.

Details on this clone: The sample contains more than one DNA sequence encoding this CDR3. The chain carries TRBV7-2 and TRBJ1-2, with D perhaps matching TRBD1 (5 bases). The CDR3 runs 14 residues. V lost 5 bases and J lost 4, with 14 bases in between. Germline lookup yields CDR1 SGHTA and CDR2 FQGNSA. As DNA, the CDR3 is TGTGCCAGCAGCCCAGGGCAGGTCCCCTATGGCTACACCTTC. It is translated as CASSPGQVPYGYTF.

The rearrangement joins TRBV30 to TRBJ1-5; tentative D call: TRBD1 (5 bases). V lost 4 bases to trimming and J lost 4 bases, with 11 bases between them. Germline CDR1 GTSNPN, CDR2 SVGIG (reference sequence). CDR3 length equals 13 residues. The CDR3 DNA is TGTGCCTGGAAAGGGGCGAGGAATCAGCCCCAGCATTTT. It codes for CAWKGARNQPQHF.

The chain uses TRBV28 and TRBJ2-7, with 10 bases identical to TRBD1. The trim removed 0 bases at V and 6 bases at J, leaving 11 bases unmatched. Germline V lookup: CDR1 MDHEN, CDR2 SYDVKM. This CDR3 comprises 17 residues. The CDR3 DNA is TGTGCCAGCAGTTTATGGGGATACGGACAGGGGGTCCGCGAGCAGTACTTC. This gives the protein CASSLWGYGQGVREQYF.

In this sample, this clone turned up a few times. The gene calls are TRBV30 and TRBJ2-7, with D tentatively TRBD2 (6 bases). Germline lookup yields CDR1 GTSNPN and CDR2 SVGIG (reference sequence). V shed 4 bases and J shed 2 bases, with 15 bases lying between them. The length of the CDR3 is 14 residues. The CDR3 here is CAWNRLGSTYEQYF. The DNA of the CDR3 is TGTGCCTGGAATCGACTCGGGAGCACCTACGAGCAGTACTTC.

This sequence joins TRBV11-2 and TRBJ1-5; 7 nucleotides align to TRBD1. With 0 bases clipped from V and 6 bases from J, the junction kept 17 bases outside the gene matches. Germline V gene sequence: CDR1 SGHAT, CDR2 FQNNGV. The CDR3 spans 19 residues. The CDR3 reads CASSLEGKINRGFCQPQHF. The CDR3 DNA is TGTGCCAGCAGCTTAGAGGGAAAAATTAACAGGGGTTTTTGTCAGCCCCAGCATTTT. Looking up the rest from reference TRBV11-2 and TRBJ1-5 gives the full variable domain: EAGVAQSPRYKIIEKRQSVAFWCNPISGHATLYWYQQILGQGPKLLIQFQNNGVVDDSQLPKDRFSAERLKGVDSTLKIQPAKLEDSAVYLCASSLEGKINRGFCQPQHFGDGTRLSIL.

In the case of this clone: Germline and junction disagree at one end, which may indicate a read error. This chain connects TRBV28 to TRBJ2-5; no clear D gene. This CDR3 has 12 residues. CDR1 and CDR2 from the germline V gene are MDHEN and SYDVKM. CDR3 DNA sequence: TGTGCCACCCGTTATTCTCCCGGACCCCTCAACTTC. Its translation is CATRYSPGPLNF.

The chain couples TRBV4-3 to TRBJ2-3, with D unresolved. Germline lookup yields CDR1 LGHNA and CDR2 YSLEER. The length of the CDR3 is 13 residues. With 0 bases removed from V and 3 bases from J, the gap between germline ends came to 4 bases. The CDR3 DNA sequence: TGCGCCAGCAGCCAAGAAATAACAGATACGCAGTATTTT. It encodes CASSQEITDTQYF.

This rearrangement joins TRBV4-1 to TRBJ1-4; 7 nucleotides line up with TRBD1. The trim removed 6 bases at V and 4 bases at J, leaving 11 bases unmatched. CDR1 and CDR2 (germline): MGHRA, YSYEKL. CDR3 length: 16 residues. The CDR3: CASRGSLGQYNEKLFF. As DNA, the CDR3 is TGCGCCAGCAGGGGGTCCCTGGGACAGTATAATGAAAAACTGTTTTTT.